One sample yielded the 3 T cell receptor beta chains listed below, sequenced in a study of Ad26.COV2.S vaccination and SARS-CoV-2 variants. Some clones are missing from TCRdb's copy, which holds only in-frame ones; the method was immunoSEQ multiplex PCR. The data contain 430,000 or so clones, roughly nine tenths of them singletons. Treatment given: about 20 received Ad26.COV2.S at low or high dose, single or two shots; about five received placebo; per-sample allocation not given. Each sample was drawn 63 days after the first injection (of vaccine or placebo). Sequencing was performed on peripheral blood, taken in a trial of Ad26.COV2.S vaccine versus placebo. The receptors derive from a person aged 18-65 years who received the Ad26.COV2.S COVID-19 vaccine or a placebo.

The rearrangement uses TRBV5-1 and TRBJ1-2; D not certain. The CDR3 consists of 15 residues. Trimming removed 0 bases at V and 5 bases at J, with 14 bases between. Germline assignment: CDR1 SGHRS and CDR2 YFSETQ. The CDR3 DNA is TGCGCCAGCAGCTTGGTGTTAGGGAAAGGGTATGGCTACACCTTC. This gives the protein CASSLVLGKGYGYTF. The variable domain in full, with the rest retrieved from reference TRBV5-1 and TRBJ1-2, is KAGVTQTPRYLIKTRGQQVTLSCSPISGHRSVSWYQQTPGQGLQFLFEYFSETQRNKGNFPGRFSGRQFSNSRSEMNVSTLELGDSALYLCASSLVLGKGYGYTFGSGTRLTVV.

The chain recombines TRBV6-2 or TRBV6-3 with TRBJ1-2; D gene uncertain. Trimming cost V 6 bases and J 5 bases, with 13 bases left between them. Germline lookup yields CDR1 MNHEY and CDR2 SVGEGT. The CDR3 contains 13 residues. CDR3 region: CASSPQRDYGYTF. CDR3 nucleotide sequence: TGTGCCAGCAGCCCCCAAAGGGATTATGGCTACACCTTC.

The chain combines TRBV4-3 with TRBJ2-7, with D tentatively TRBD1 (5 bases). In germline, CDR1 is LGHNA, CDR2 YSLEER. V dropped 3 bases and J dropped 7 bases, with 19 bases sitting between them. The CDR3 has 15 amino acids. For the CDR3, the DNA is TGCGCCAGCAGCCAGACGACAGCGTCCGGGCGTGAGCAGTACTTC. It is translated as CASSQTTASGREQYF.